This TCR beta chain stems from a study of blood T cell repertoires in COVID-19. Looking at the study overall: COVID-19 samples collected from the United States, Italy and Spain covered acute and convalescent phases. Sources were T cells, B-cell-depleted T cells, or PBMCs; the material itself was cDNA or gDNA.

Germline CDR1 reads MNHEY; CDR2 reads SVGAGI. This CDR3 comprises 15 residues. The ends were cut back, 6 bases at V and 7 bases at J, with 18 bases in the middle. Original processing notes: The assay estimated nucleated cells by amplifying reference gene primers. This table comes from immunoSEQ multiplex PCR, and its TCRdb copy is limited to in-frame clones, with some not included. V and J calls and clone size are as listed in that table; D and trimming were resolved from the DNA. The table has around 260,000 clones, over 75% seen once. This receptor was taken from a woman in her forties or fifties with acute or convalescent COVID-19. The chain recombines TRBV6-5 with TRBJ2-2; weak D call: TRBD1 (7 bases). Sequenced: peripheral blood. In nucleotides, the CDR3 is TGTGCCAGCAGACCAGGGGGGATCGGAAACGGGGAGCTGTTTTTT. It codes for CASRPGGIGNGELFF.